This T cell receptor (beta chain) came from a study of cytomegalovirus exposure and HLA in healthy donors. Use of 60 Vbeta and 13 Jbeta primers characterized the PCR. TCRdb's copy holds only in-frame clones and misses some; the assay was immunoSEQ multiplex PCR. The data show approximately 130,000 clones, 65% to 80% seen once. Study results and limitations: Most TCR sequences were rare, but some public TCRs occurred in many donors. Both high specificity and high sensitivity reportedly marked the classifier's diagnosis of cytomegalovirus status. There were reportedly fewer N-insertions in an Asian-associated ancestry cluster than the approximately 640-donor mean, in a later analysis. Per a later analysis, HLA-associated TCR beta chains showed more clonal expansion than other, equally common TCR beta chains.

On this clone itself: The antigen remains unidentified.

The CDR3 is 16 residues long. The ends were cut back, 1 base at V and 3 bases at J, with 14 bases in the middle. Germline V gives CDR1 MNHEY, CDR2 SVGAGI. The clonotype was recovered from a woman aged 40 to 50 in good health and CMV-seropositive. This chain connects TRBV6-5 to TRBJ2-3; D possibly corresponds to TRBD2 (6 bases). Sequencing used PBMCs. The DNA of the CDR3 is TGTGCCAGCAGTTACTTTGGGGGGAGCTCGACAGATACGCAGTATTTT. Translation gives CASSYFGGSSTDTQYF.